The next 11 T cell receptor beta chains were all read from a single sample in a study of response to subunit inactivated influenza vaccine. TCRdb re-analysed the RT-PCR reads in MiXCR, keeping a single row per CDR3 protein. The repertoire has 550,000 to 800,000 distinct CDR3 sequences, around 13% of them found once; the top ten carry less than 9%. The source was PBMCs from blood, collected approximately 15 days before vaccination. These receptors originate from a middle-aged man who received an inactivated influenza vaccine.

This clonotype occurred a few times. The chain recombines TRBV6-1 with TRBJ1-1, with 8 bases identical to TRBD1. Trimming at V came to 7 bases and at J to 4 bases, leaving 8 bases not matched to a gene. The length of the CDR3 is 14 residues. CDR1 MNHNS and CDR2 SASEGT come from the germline V gene. The CDR3 here is CASKMTGALTEAFF. The CDR3, as DNA: TGTGCCAGCAAGATGACAGGGGCGCTCACTGAAGCTTTCTTT.

V and J are TRBV7-2 and TRBJ2-2; tentative D call: TRBD1 (5 bases). The CDR3 loop spans 15 amino acids. CDR1 is SGHTA and CDR2 is FQGNSA in the germline V gene. V lost 5 bases and J 7 bases, leaving 17 bases between the germline ends. DNA for the CDR3: TGTGCCAGCAGCCTATCCAGGTGGGGCGGCGGGGAGCTGTTTTTT. Translating it yields CASSLSRWGGGELFF.

The chain has TRBV7-2 and TRBJ2-7; 8 bases agree with TRBD2. CDR3 length: 15 residues. Germline CDR1 and CDR2: SGHTA and FQGNSA. The ends lost 5 bases at V and 3 bases at J; junction bases unmatched: 9. The CDR3 is CASSRPGLGLYEQYF. CDR3 nucleotides: TGTGCCAGCAGCCGCCCGGGACTAGGGCTCTACGAGCAGTACTTC. Full variable domain (missing parts from reference TRBV7-2 and TRBJ2-7): GAGVSQSPSNKVTEKGKDVELRCDPISGHTALYWYRQSLGQGLEFLIYFQGNSAPDKSGLPSDRFSAERTGGSVSTLTIQRTQQEDSAVYLCASSRPGLGLYEQYFGPGTRLTVT.

This clonotype was recorded at least ten times. The chain links TRBV7-8 to TRBJ2-7; no clear D gene. The CDR3 consists of 13 residues. Germline V gives CDR1 SGHVS, CDR2 FQNEAQ. The germline V and J ends were trimmed by 1 base and 7 bases, with 11 bases remaining between them. This CDR3 reads CASSLGRLGEQYF. The CDR3 DNA reads TGTGCCAGCAGCTTAGGACGTCTCGGAGAGCAGTACTTC.

CDR3 DNA: TGTGCCAGCAGCCCCCTGGGCGGTCTTTACGAGCAGTACTTC. Translation: CASSPLGGLYEQYF. The chain joins TRBV9 to TRBJ2-7; no reliable D call. The CDR3 has 14 residues. The germline gives CDR1 SGDLS, CDR2 YYNGEE. The V gene lost 4 bases and the J gene lost 4 bases, with 15 bases spanning the gap.

A few counts support this clonotype. V is TRBV18 and J is TRBJ2-3, with a weak D call TRBD2 (5 bases). Germline CDR1 KGHSH, CDR2 LQKENI. V was cut by 3 bases and J by 9 bases, with 19 bases left in between. This CDR3 contains 15 residues. DNA for the CDR3: TGTGCCAGCTCACCCTACGACCTTTTCCCGGGAACGCAGTATTTT. Its protein is CASSPYDLFPGTQYF.

The rearrangement joins TRBV5-6 to TRBJ2-7; the D call may be TRBD1 or TRBD2 (7 bases each). V shed 4 bases and J shed 5 bases, with 16 bases lying between them. This CDR3 spans 14 amino acids. Per the germline V gene, CDR1 is SGHDT and CDR2 is YYEEEE. CDR3 in DNA: TGTGCCAGCAGCCACCAGGGGGGGACCCACGAGCAGTACTTC. This sequence encodes CASSHQGGTHEQYF.

The rearrangement uses TRBV24-1 and TRBJ2-1, with a weak D call TRBD1 (5 bases). Looked up from germline, CDR1 is KGHDR and CDR2 is SFDVKD. The CDR3 covers 14 residues. V gave up 1 base and J gave up 8 bases, with 11 bases separating them. The CDR3 region is CATSDFPRVHEQFF. The CDR3 nucleotides are TGTGCCACCAGTGATTTCCCCAGGGTCCATGAGCAGTTCTTC.

This clonotype occurred many times. The genes are TRBV29-1 and TRBJ2-3; no definite D call. The V end lost 2 bases, the J end lost 3 bases, and 12 bases lay between the germline ends. The CDR3 has 14 residues. From germline, CDR1 is SQVTM and CDR2 ANQGSEA. Here the CDR3 reads CSVETAGPTDTQYF. Written as DNA, the CDR3 is TGCAGCGTTGAAACCGCTGGGCCTACAGATACGCAGTATTTT.

This sequence joins TRBV7-9 and TRBJ2-2; D might be TRBD1 (6 bases). Germline V gives CDR1 SEHNR, CDR2 FQNEAQ (reference sequence). The V gene lost 5 bases and the J gene lost 4 bases, with 17 bases spanning the gap. The CDR3 runs 16 residues. The CDR3 DNA follows: TGTGCCAGCAGCCCTTCCAGGGGCAAGGGCACCGGGGAGCTGTTTTTT. It translates to CASSPSRGKGTGELFF. Combining the CDR3 with reference TRBV7-9 and TRBJ2-2 gives the whole variable domain DTGVSQNPRHKITKRGQNVTFRCDPISEHNRLYWYRQTLGQGPEFLTYFQNEAQLEKSRLLSDRFSAERPKGSFSTLEIQRTEQGDSAMYLCASSPSRGKGTGELFFGEGSRLTVL.

At least ten counts were recorded for this clonotype. The gene calls are TRBV5-1 and TRBJ2-3; the D is unclear. Germline CDR1 and CDR2: SGHRS and YFSETQ. This CDR3 has 14 amino acids. V was clipped by 0 bases and J by 2 bases, with 7 bases between them. CDR3 bases: TGCGCCAGCAGCTTGGTCCAGTCCACAGATACGCAGTATTTT. Residues: CASSLVQSTDTQYF.